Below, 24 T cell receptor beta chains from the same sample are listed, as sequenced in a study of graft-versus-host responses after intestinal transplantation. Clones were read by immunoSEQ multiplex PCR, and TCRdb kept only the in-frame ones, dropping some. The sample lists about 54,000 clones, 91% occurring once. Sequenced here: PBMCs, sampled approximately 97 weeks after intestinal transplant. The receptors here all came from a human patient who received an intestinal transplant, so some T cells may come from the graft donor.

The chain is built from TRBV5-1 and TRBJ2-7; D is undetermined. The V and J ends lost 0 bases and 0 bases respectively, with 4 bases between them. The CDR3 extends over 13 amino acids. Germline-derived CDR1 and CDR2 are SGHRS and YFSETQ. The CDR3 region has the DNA TGCGCCAGCAGCTTGGATCCCTCCTACGAGCAGTACTTC. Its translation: CASSLDPSYEQYF.

CDR3 loop: CSVETPQGQVGELFF. The CDR3 DNA follows: TGCAGCGTTGAAACCCCCCAGGGGCAGGTCGGGGAGCTGTTTTTT. V is TRBV29-1 and J is TRBJ2-2, with D possibly being TRBD1 (6 bases). Between the trimmed V and J ends, which lost 2 bases and 7 bases, there was a span of 17 bases. CDR1 and CDR2 (germline): SQVTM, ANQGSEA. The length of the CDR3 is 15 residues.

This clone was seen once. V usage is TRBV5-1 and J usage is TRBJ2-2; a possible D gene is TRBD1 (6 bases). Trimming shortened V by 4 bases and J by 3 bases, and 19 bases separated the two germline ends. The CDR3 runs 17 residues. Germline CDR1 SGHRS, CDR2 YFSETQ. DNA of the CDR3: TGCGCCAGCAGCCGTACTGTGGACAGCCGCCACACCGGGGAGCTGTTTTTT. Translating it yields CASSRTVDSRHTGELFF.

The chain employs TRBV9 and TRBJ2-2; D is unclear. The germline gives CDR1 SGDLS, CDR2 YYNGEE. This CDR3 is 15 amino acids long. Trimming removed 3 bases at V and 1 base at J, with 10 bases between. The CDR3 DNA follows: TGTGCCAGCAGCGCCCTAGTGTTGAACACCGGGGAGCTGTTTTTT. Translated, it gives CASSALVLNTGELFF.

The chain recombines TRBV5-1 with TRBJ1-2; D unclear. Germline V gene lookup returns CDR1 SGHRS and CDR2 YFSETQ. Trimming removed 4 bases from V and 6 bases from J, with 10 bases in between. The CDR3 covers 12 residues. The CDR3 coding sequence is TGCGCCAGCAGCACTGAGCGGGATGGCTACACCTTC. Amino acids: CASSTERDGYTF.

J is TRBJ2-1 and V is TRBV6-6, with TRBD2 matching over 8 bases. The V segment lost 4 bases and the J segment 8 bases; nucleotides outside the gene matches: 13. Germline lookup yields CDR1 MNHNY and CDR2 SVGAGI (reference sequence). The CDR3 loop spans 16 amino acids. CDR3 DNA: TGTGCCAGCAGTTGGGGGTGGAGCGGGGGCCTGGATGAGCAGTTCTTC. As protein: CASSWGWSGGLDEQFF.

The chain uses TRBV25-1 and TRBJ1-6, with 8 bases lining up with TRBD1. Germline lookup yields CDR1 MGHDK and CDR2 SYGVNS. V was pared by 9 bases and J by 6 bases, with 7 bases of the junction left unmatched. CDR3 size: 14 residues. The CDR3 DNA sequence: TGTGCCAGTCAACAGGGGGGAGCTAATTCACCCCTCCACTTT. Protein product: CASQQGGANSPLHF.

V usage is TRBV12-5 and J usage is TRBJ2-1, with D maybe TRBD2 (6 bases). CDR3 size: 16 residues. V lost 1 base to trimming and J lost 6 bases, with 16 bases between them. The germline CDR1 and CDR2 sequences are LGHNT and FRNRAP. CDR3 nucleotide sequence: TGTGCTAGTGGTTTGGGGGTGGGAGGATGGGCCAATGAGCAGTTCTTC. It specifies CASGLGVGGWANEQFF. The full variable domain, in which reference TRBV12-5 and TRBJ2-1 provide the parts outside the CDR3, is DARVTQTPRHKVTEMGQEVTMRCQPILGHNTVFWYRQTMMQGLELLAYFRNRAPLDDSGMPKDRFSAEMPDATLATLKIQPSEPRDSAVYFCASGLGVGGWANEQFFGPGTRLTVL.

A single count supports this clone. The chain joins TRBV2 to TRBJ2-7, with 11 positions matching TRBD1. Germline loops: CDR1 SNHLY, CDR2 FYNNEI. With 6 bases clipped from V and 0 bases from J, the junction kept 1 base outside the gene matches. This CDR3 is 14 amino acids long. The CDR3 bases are TGTGCCAGCAGGGGACAGGGGGGCTCCTACGAGCAGTACTTC. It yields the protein CASRGQGGSYEQYF.

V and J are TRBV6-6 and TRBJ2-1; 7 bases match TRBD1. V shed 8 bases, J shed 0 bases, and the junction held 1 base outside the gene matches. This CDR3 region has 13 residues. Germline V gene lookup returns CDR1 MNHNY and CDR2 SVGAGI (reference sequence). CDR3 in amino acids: CASRDSSYNEQFF. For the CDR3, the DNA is TGTGCCAGCCGGGACAGCTCCTACAATGAGCAGTTCTTC.

CDR3 in amino acids: CASRPGQGNTEAFF. The CDR3 DNA reads as TGTGCCAGCAGACCGGGACAGGGGAACACTGAAGCTTTCTTT. The genes are TRBV6-5 and TRBJ1-1, with TRBD1 matching over 9 bases. Germline V gene sequence: CDR1 MNHEY, CDR2 SVGAGI. J gave up 1 base and V 6 bases, and 3 bases lay outside the gene matches. The CDR3 has 14 amino acids.

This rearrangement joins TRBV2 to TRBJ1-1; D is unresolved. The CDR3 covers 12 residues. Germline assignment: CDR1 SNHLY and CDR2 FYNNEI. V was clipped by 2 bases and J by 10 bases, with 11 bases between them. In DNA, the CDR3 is TGTGCCAGCAGTGAAAGGGCAGCCCGAGCTTTCTTT. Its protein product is CASSERAARAFF.

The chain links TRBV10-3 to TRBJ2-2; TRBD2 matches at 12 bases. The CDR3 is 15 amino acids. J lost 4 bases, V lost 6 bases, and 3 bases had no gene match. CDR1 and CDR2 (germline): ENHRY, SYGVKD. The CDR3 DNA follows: TGTGCCATCAGACGACTAGCGGGGGCCACCGGGGAGCTGTTTTTT. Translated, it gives CAIRRLAGATGELFF.

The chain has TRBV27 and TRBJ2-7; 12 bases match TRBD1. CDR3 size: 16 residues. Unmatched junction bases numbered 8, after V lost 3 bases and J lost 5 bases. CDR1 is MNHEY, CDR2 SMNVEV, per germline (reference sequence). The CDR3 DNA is TGTGCCAGCAGTTTGGGACAGGGGGCGCGGATGAACGAGCAGTACTTC. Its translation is CASSLGQGARMNEQYF.

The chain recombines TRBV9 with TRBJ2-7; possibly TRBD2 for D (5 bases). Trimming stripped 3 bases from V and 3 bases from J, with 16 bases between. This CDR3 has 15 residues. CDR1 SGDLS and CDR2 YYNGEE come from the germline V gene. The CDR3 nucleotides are TGTGCCAGCAGCGCCCTAGAGGGCACCTTCTACGAGCAGTACTTC. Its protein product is CASSALEGTFYEQYF.

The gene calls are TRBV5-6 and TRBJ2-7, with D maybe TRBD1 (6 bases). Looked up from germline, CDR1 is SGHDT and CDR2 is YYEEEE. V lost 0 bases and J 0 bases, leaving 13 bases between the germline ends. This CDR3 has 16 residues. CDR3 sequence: CASSLVLGTSSYEQYF. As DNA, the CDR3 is TGTGCCAGCAGCTTGGTTCTGGGGACAAGCTCCTACGAGCAGTACTTC.

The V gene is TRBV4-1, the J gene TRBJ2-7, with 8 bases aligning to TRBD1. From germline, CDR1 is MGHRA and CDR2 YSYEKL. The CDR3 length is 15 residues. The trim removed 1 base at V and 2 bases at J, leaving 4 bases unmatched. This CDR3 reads CASSQGTGPAYEQYF. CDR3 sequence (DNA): TGCGCCAGCAGCCAAGGGACAGGGCCAGCCTACGAGCAGTACTTC.

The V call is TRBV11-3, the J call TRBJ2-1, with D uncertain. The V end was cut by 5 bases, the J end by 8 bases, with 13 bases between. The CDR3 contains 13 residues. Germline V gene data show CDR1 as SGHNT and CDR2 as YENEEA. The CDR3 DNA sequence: TGTGCCAGCAGCCCCGCCGGTTGGGATGAGCAGTTCTTC. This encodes CASSPAGWDEQFF.

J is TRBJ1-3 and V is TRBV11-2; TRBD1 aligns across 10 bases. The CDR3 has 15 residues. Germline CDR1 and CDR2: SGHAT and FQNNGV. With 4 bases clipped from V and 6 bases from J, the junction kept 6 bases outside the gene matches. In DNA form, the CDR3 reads TGTGCCAGCAGCTCCTGGGACAGGGGTTTAAACACCATATATTTT. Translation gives CASSSWDRGLNTIYF.

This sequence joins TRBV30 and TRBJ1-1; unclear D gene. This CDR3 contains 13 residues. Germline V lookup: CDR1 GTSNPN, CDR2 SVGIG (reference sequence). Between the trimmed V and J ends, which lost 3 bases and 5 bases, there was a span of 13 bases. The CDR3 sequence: CAWREGSSTEAFF. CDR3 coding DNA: TGTGCCTGGAGAGAGGGATCCAGTACTGAAGCTTTCTTT. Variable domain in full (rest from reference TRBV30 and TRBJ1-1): SQTIHQWPATLVQPVGSPLSLECTVEGTSNPNLYWYRQAAGRGLQLLFYSVGIGQISSEVPQNLSASRPQDRQFILSSKKLLLSDSGFYLCAWREGSSTEAFFGQGTRLTVV.

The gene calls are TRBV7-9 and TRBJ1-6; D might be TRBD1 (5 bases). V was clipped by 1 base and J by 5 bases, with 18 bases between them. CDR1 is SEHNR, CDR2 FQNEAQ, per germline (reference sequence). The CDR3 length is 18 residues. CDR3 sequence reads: CASSLEGGRETHNSPLHF. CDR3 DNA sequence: TGTGCCAGCAGCTTAGAAGGTGGCAGGGAGACTCATAATTCACCCCTCCACTTT.

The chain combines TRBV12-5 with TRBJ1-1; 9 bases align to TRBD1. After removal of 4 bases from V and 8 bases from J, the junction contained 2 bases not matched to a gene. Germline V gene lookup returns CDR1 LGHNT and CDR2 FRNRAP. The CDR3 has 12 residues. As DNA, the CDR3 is TGTGCTAGTGGTTGGACAGGGGCCGAAGCTTTCTTT. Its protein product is CASGWTGAEAFF.

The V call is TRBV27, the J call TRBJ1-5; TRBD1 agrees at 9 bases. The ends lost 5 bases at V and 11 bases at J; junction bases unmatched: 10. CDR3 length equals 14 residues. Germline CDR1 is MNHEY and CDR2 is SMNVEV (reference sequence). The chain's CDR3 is CASSGRQGVGSQHF. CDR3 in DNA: TGTGCCAGCAGTGGCCGACAGGGGGTTGGGTCCCAGCATTTT.

CDR3 region: CASRPAGTGGEQYF. The CDR3 DNA sequence: TGTGCCAGCAGGCCCGCCGGGACAGGGGGGGAGCAGTACTTC. V and J are TRBV6-5 and TRBJ2-7; 11 nucleotides line up with TRBD1. CDR3 size: 14 residues. Germline CDR1 reads MNHEY; CDR2 reads SVGAGI. The ends lost 6 bases at V and 7 bases at J; junction bases unmatched: 8.